The 3 T cell receptor beta chains below were found in one sample sequenced in a study of cytomegalovirus exposure and HLA in healthy donors. Amplification used 60 Vbeta primers and 13 Jbeta primers. TCRdb's copy holds only in-frame clones and misses some; the assay was immunoSEQ multiplex PCR. The sample has approximately 150,000 clones; roughly 86% are singletons. Sequencing was carried out using PBMCs. All receptors derive from a man younger than 35 in good health and CMV-seropositive.

The genes are TRBV15 and TRBJ1-4, with D possibly being TRBD1 (6 bases). This CDR3 is 16 amino acids long. The ends were cut back, 0 bases at V and 7 bases at J, with 15 bases in the middle. Germline lookup yields CDR1 LNHNV and CDR2 YYDKDF (reference sequence). In DNA form, the CDR3 reads TGTGCCACCAGCAGAGATTTATCACAGGGTCTTGAAAAACTGTTTTTT. It yields the protein CATSRDLSQGLEKLFF.

The V and J genes are TRBV2 and TRBJ2-3; 9 nucleotides match TRBD2. The CDR3 runs to 16 residues. Germline assignment: CDR1 SNHLY and CDR2 FYNNEI. Trimming took 7 bases from V and 5 from J; bases not matched to a gene: 13. CDR3 nucleotides: TGTGCCAGCAACTTTGCCGCGGGAGGGAAGGGAGATACGCAGTATTTT. It encodes CASNFAAGGKGDTQYF.

This chain connects TRBV18 to TRBJ2-3; 8 bases fit TRBD1. Germline V gene data show CDR1 as KGHSH and CDR2 as LQKENI. Trimming at V came to 4 bases and at J to 0 bases, leaving 6 bases not matched to a gene. This CDR3 contains 16 residues. This chain's CDR3 is CASSLSTGASTDTQYF. The CDR3 DNA reads as TGTGCCAGCTCACTCTCGACAGGGGCAAGCACAGATACGCAGTATTTT.